The clone carrying this T cell receptor beta chain was counted a single time. Its specificity is unknown. Measured with immunoSEQ multiplex PCR; TCRdb has only the in-frame clones, and not every one. The data hold some 40,000 clones, with 80% to 90% observed a single time. The record originates from a study of OX40 agonist ivuxolimab in advanced cancers. Study-level information: A mean age of around 63 years, range about 20 to 85, was recorded, and 82.7% were male. Patients achieving partial responses numbered three: one hepatocellular carcinoma case and two cutaneous melanoma cases.

Germline CDR1 and CDR2: LGHNA and YSLEER. V was pared by 0 bases and J by 5 bases, with 25 bases between. This CDR3 region has 20 residues. Findings and limits, study-wide: In the 0.1 to 3.0 mg/kg range, CD4+ and CD8+ blood T cells had expanded clonally by week 6.

This sample comprised CD4+ or CD8+ T cells sorted from blood, obtained in a trial of the OX40 agonist ivuxolimab. This clonotype was obtained from an adult with an advanced solid tumor such as melanoma, head and neck, liver or kidney cancer. The J gene is TRBJ2-2, the V gene TRBV4-3; D might be TRBD1 (5 bases). The CDR3 sequence: CASSQDRPRGHRAGTGELFF. The CDR3 DNA reads TGCGCCAGCAGCCAAGATCGGCCCCGAGGACACCGGGCAGGGACCGGGGAGCTGTTTTTT.